These 26 T cell receptor beta chains were sequenced from one sample in a study of metastatic and nonmetastatic thyroid tumors. With MiXCR, TCRdb reprocessed the PCR reads. The sample yields 20,000 to 25,000 clones, about 15% seen once. No treatment of any kind had been given to any patient before thyroid surgery. Sequencing was done on a sample of blood. Receptor source: a female donor with papillary thyroid cancer or a benign thyroid nodule (not recorded which). Some clones in this sample may be carry-over from other donors' samples.

This clone has at least ten counts. The CDR3 is CRVQGGGASPYQFF. CDR3 DNA: TGCAGGGTGCAAGGGGGGGGGGCTTCCCCCTACCAGTTCTTC. This chain links TRBV20-1 with TRBJ2-1, with TRBD2 as a possible D gene (7 bases). CDR1 and CDR2 (germline): DFQATT, SNEGSKA (reference sequence). The CDR3 extends over 14 amino acids.

The table lists this clone with many counts. The chain combines TRBV20-1 with TRBJ1-3; D remains unclear. V lost 0 bases and J 9 bases, leaving 15 bases between the germline ends. Germline CDR1 reads DFQATT; CDR2 reads SNEGSKA (reference sequence). There are 14 residues in the CDR3. CDR3 region: CSARDRVVMGTIYF. In DNA, the CDR3 is TGCAGTGCTAGAGATCGGGTAGTTATGGGCACCATATATTTT.

This clone turned up a few times. V usage is TRBV4-1 and J usage is TRBJ2-1; D possibly uses TRBD1 or TRBD2 (5 bases each). V lost 4 bases and J lost 8, with 21 bases in between. CDR1 and CDR2 (germline): MGHRA, YSYEKL. The CDR3 covers 16 residues. CDR3 bases: TGCGCCAGCAGCCCTGGATGGGACGTCAGCGGAGATGAGCAGTTCTTC. Translating it yields CASSPGWDVSGDEQFF.

This clone was picked up a small number of times. The gene calls are TRBV19 and TRBJ1-5, with TRBD1 as a possible D gene (6 bases). The CDR3 consists of 15 residues. Trimming stripped 6 bases from V and 4 bases from J, with 16 bases between. Per germline, CDR1 LNHDA and CDR2 SQIVND (reference sequence). Here the CDR3 reads CASSPWGTTNQPQHF. The CDR3 DNA reads as TGTGCCAGTAGCCCCTGGGGGACAACAAATCAGCCCCAGCATTTT.

This clone is medium-sized in the sample. The rearrangement uses TRBV20-1 and TRBJ2-2; 7 bases map to TRBD2. Germline V gene data show CDR1 as DFQATT and CDR2 as SNEGSKA (reference sequence). Trimming cost V 0 bases and J 6 bases; bases outside gene matches: 4. The CDR3 sequence is 14 residues long. CDR3 loop: CSAREERGAGELFF. In nucleotides, the CDR3 is TGCAGTGCTAGAGAGGAACGGGGGGCCGGGGAGCTGTTTTTT.

This clone was detected only a few times. The V and J genes are TRBV19 and TRBJ2-7; the D call may be TRBD1 or TRBD2 (6 bases each). The germline V and J ends were trimmed by 3 bases and 0 bases, with 12 bases remaining between them. The CDR3 has 15 amino acids. Germline V gene sequence: CDR1 LNHDA, CDR2 SQIVND (reference sequence). DNA for the CDR3: TGTGCCAGTAGTATGACAGGAGGGAGCTCCTACGAGCAGTACTTC. Its translation is CASSMTGGSSYEQYF. Based on the CDR3 plus reference TRBV19 and TRBJ2-7, the full variable domain is DGGITQSPKYLFRKEGQNVTLSCEQNLNHDAMYWYRQDPGQGLRLIYYSQIVNDFQKGDIAEGYSVSREKKESFPLTVTSAQKNPTAFYLCASSMTGGSSYEQYFGPGTRLTVT.

This clone was counted once. This CDR3 reads CASSRGNNQPQHF. The CDR3 DNA reads TGTGCCAGCAGCCGCGGTAACAATCAGCCCCAGCATTTT. The rearrangement joins TRBV9 to TRBJ1-5; no definite D call. CDR1 and CDR2 from the germline V gene are SGDLS and YYNGEE. Between the trimmed V and J ends, which lost 4 bases and 3 bases, there was a span of 8 bases. The CDR3 is 13 amino acids. Full variable domain (outside the CDR3, taken from reference TRBV9 and TRBJ1-5): DSGVTQTPKHLITATGQRVTLRCSPRSGDLSVYWYQQSLDQGLQFLIQYYNGEERAKGNILERFSAQQFPDLHSELNLSSLELGDSALYFCASSRGNNQPQHFGDGTRLSIL.

This clone is termed medium-sized. The chain has TRBV6-1 and TRBJ1-5; D is perhaps TRBD1 (6 bases). V lost 4 bases and J 0 bases, leaving 16 bases between the germline ends. The CDR3 is 17 residues long. Germline CDR1 and CDR2: MNHNS and SASEGT. For the CDR3, the DNA is TGTGCCAGCAGTGCTCAACAGGGAGCATATAGCAATCAGCCCCAGCATTTT. Translating it yields CASSAQQGAYSNQPQHF.

By share, this clone ranks as medium-sized. The chain uses TRBV28 and TRBJ2-7; D perhaps matches TRBD1 (6 bases). This CDR3 is 16 amino acids long. Germline V gene data show CDR1 as MDHEN and CDR2 as SYDVKM. Trimming took off 3 bases at V and 0 bases at J, with 15 bases between the two ends. CDR3 coding DNA: TGTGCCAGCAGTTTTCGAGGGGGTTTTAGCTCCTACGAGCAGTACTTC. Residues: CASSFRGGFSSYEQYF.

This clone was counted between two and nine times. The junction differs from germline at one of its ends, possibly a read error. This chain connects TRBV6-8 to TRBJ2-1; 8 nucleotides align to TRBD2. CDR3 length: 15 amino acids. CDR1 is MNHGY, CDR2 SAAAGT, per germline. DNA for the CDR3: TGTGTCAGCATTCGAAGCGGGGGTCTCGACAATGAGCAGTTCTTC. Translated: CVSIRSGGLDNEQFF.

In regard to this clone: A single base separates this from a much larger clone, so it may be a read error. The chain joins TRBV11-2 to TRBJ2-1, with D tentatively TRBD1 (6 bases). The CDR3 covers 17 residues. V was shortened by 6 bases and J by 0 bases, with 18 bases between the two germline ends. In germline, CDR1 is SGHAT, CDR2 FQNNGV. The CDR3 reads CASSGRPGASSYNEQFF. CDR3 sequence (DNA): TGTGCCAGCAGTGGTCGACCAGGGGCGAGCTCCTACAATGAGCAGTTCTTC. The full variable domain, completed using reference TRBV11-2 and TRBJ2-1, is EAGVAQSPRYKIIEKRQSVAFWCNPISGHATLYWYQQILGQGPKLLIQFQNNGVVDDSQLPKDRFSAERLKGVDSTLKIQPAKLEDSAVYLCASSGRPGASSYNEQFFGPGTRLTVL.

This clone was found many times. The gene calls are TRBV24-1 and TRBJ2-5, with TRBD1 matching 10 bases. The germline CDR1 and CDR2 sequences are KGHDR and SFDVKD. Trimming at V came to 4 bases and at J to 5 bases, leaving 12 bases not matched to a gene. This CDR3 is built from 17 residues. The CDR3 loop reads CATSEFSGTGVSETQYF. Here the CDR3 DNA reads TGTGCCACCAGTGAATTCTCCGGGACAGGGGTATCGGAGACCCAGTACTTC.

This clone was seen ten or more times. The V gene is TRBV19, the J gene TRBJ2-5; TRBD2 aligns across 9 bases. The germline gives CDR1 LNHDA, CDR2 SQIVND (reference sequence). The CDR3 totals 15 residues. The V and J ends lost 3 bases and 5 bases, in that order; junction bases with no gene match: 7. CDR3 bases: TGTGCCAGTAGTATGCGGGGGGGCGGCGGGGAGACCCAGTACTTC. The encoded protein is CASSMRGGGGETQYF.

At least ten counts were recorded for this clone. V is TRBV14 and J is TRBJ2-1; D may be TRBD2 (6 bases). Trimming pared 0 bases from V and 3 bases from J, leaving 12 bases between. Germline CDR1 and CDR2: SGHDN and FVKESK. This CDR3 is built from 16 residues. CDR3 sequence: CASSQDSGGGYNEQFF. The CDR3 nucleotides read TGTGCCAGCAGCCAAGACTCCGGGGGAGGCTACAATGAGCAGTTCTTC.

The chain is built from TRBV11-2 and TRBJ2-1, with TRBD2 matching over 9 bases. CDR3 length: 17 residues. J was trimmed by 8 bases and V by 3 bases; bases with no gene match: 14. Germline V gives CDR1 SGHAT, CDR2 FQNNGV. The CDR3 DNA is TGTGCCAGCAGCTTCGTCCCTAGCGGGGCCCTAGGGGATGAGCAGTTCTTC. Translation gives CASSFVPSGALGDEQFF.

As for this clone: Since a much larger clone is just one base distant, this may be a read error. The chain joins TRBV9 to TRBJ2-1; D is undetermined. The CDR3 sequence is 13 residues long. Germline assignment: CDR1 SGDLS and CDR2 YYNGEE. Trimming stripped 4 bases from V and 5 bases from J, with 10 bases between. CDR3 residues: CASSPSPHNEQFF. In DNA, the CDR3 is TGTGCCAGCAGCCCCTCCCCCCACAATGAGCAGTTCTTC.

This clone showed up many times. The J gene is TRBJ2-2, the V gene TRBV6-1, with D perhaps TRBD1 (6 bases). V gave up 6 bases and J gave up 2 bases, with 13 bases separating them. Germline loops: CDR1 MNHNS, CDR2 SASEGT. This CDR3 is built from 15 residues. The CDR3 sequence: CASRKDSLNTGELFF. The CDR3 bases are TGTGCCAGCAGGAAGGACAGCTTAAACACCGGGGAGCTGTTTTTT.

This clone was seen at least ten times. J is TRBJ1-2 and V is TRBV12-3 or TRBV12-4; 8 nucleotides line up with TRBD1. This CDR3 has 13 amino acids. Trimming removed 6 bases from V and 4 bases from J; junction bases left unmatched: 4. The CDR3 sequence is CASRAGGGYGYTF. Here the CDR3 DNA reads TGTGCCAGCAGGGCAGGGGGCGGCTATGGCTACACCTTC.

This clone was counted ten times or more. The chain is built from TRBV5-4 and TRBJ1-2; TRBD1 is a possible D gene (6 bases). CDR1 and CDR2 (germline): SGHNT, YYREEE (reference sequence). With 4 bases removed from V and 2 bases from J, the gap between germline ends came to 12 bases. CDR3 length equals 14 residues. The CDR3 protein is CASSGLGGNYGYTF. CDR3 nucleotide sequence: TGTGCCAGCAGCGGGCTCGGGGGCAACTATGGCTACACCTTC.

This clone was observed many times. The chain uses TRBV19 and TRBJ2-4, with D perhaps being TRBD1 or TRBD2 (6 bases each). Trimming shortened V by 5 bases and J by 0 bases, and 14 bases separated the two germline ends. Germline values: CDR1 LNHDA, CDR2 SQIVND (reference sequence). CDR3 length: 16 residues. The CDR3 protein is CASSDKGGLAKNIQYF. The CDR3 nucleotides are TGTGCCAGTAGTGACAAGGGGGGTCTAGCCAAAAACATTCAGTACTTC. Full variable domain (remainder filled in from reference TRBV19 and TRBJ2-4): DGGITQSPKYLFRKEGQNVTLSCEQNLNHDAMYWYRQDPGQGLRLIYYSQIVNDFQKGDIAEGYSVSREKKESFPLTVTSAQKNPTAFYLCASSDKGGLAKNIQYFGAGTRLSVL.

This clone was detected a few times. One end of the junction varies from germline; a read error may be responsible. The CDR3 DNA reads as TGTGTCAGCAGTTTACTTGACCGCACCGGGGAGCTGTTTTTT. Translating gives CVSSLLDRTGELFF. V gene TRBV27 combines with J gene TRBJ2-2; D not certain. The CDR3 runs to 14 residues. Per the germline V gene, CDR1 is MNHEY and CDR2 is SMNVEV (reference sequence).

This clone occurred many times. The chain employs TRBV3-1 and TRBJ2-6; the D is unclear. The CDR3 loop spans 17 amino acids. Germline V gene lookup returns CDR1 LGHDT and CDR2 YNNKEL (reference sequence). V lost 0 bases and J lost 3, with 12 bases in between. DNA for the CDR3: TGTGCCAGCAGCCAAGATAGGATGGCAGGTGGGGCCAACGTCCTGACTTTC. Amino acids: CASSQDRMAGGANVLTF.

This chain links TRBV11-1 with TRBJ2-7; D is perhaps TRBD2 (5 bases). V gave up 1 base and J gave up 0 bases, with 16 bases separating them. The CDR3 spans 17 residues. In germline, CDR1 is SGHAT, CDR2 FQDESV (reference sequence). CDR3 sequence (DNA): TGTGCCAGCAGCTTAGGCACACCGGGATTGAGCTCCTACGAGCAGTACTTC. As protein: CASSLGTPGLSSYEQYF.

The chain joins TRBV2 to TRBJ2-5, with 13 bases identical to TRBD2. V was pared by 5 bases and J by 4 bases, with 7 bases of the junction left unmatched. CDR3 length: 16 amino acids. Looked up from germline, CDR1 is SNHLY and CDR2 is FYNNEI. The CDR3 DNA follows: TGTGCCAGCAGTCCACGGACTAGCGGGAGTGGAGAGACCCAGTACTTC. Translation gives CASSPRTSGSGETQYF.

With respect to this clone: Other DNA sequences in this specimen translate into the identical CDR3. The chain employs TRBV20-1 and TRBJ2-7; 11 bases line up with TRBD1. The germline gives CDR1 DFQATT, CDR2 SNEGSKA (reference sequence). The ends lost 6 bases at V and 4 bases at J; junction bases unmatched: 5. The CDR3 loop spans 13 amino acids. The CDR3 loop is CSAGTGGGYEQYF. CDR3 sequence (DNA): TGCAGTGCCGGGACAGGGGGGGGATACGAGCAGTACTTC.

This clone occurred many times. The chain carries TRBV10-3 and TRBJ1-3, with a tentative D call TRBD1 (5 bases). V shed 0 bases and J shed 4 bases, with 13 bases lying between them. The CDR3 spans 16 residues. Germline lookup yields CDR1 ENHRY and CDR2 SYGVKD. The CDR3 is CAISESAGTRGNTIYF. CDR3 in DNA: TGTGCCATCAGTGAGTCCGCCGGGACTAGAGGAAACACCATATATTTT.